This T cell receptor (beta chain) emerged from a study of blood T cell repertoires in COVID-19. The overall study: PBMCs, B-cell-depleted T cells, or T cells were the source of the cDNA or gDNA that made up the material.

Original data processing: Amplification with reference gene primers provided the estimates of nucleated cell counts. Clones were read by immunoSEQ multiplex PCR, and TCRdb kept only the in-frame ones, dropping some. V and J calls and clone size follow that table, whereas D and trimming were derived from the DNA. In the table there are 180,000 or so clones, approximately 90% of which are singletons. The CDR3 length is 12 residues. The germline CDR1 and CDR2 sequences are MNHEY and SVGAGI. V was clipped by 5 bases and J by 7 bases, with 12 bases between them. This chain connects TRBV6-5 to TRBJ2-7, with D possibly being TRBD2 (6 bases). The sequence came from a young man with acute or convalescent COVID-19. The source material was peripheral blood. CDR3 coding DNA: TGTGCCAGCAGTCCCGGGACTCTAGAGCAGTACGTC. It specifies CASSPGTLEQYV.